A selection of T cell receptor beta chains follows, all from one sample in a study of T cells in Graves' hyperthyroidism and ophthalmopathy. One entry per CDR3 protein results from TCRdb running MiXCR on the multiplex PCR reads. In the table there are some 650,000 distinct CDR3 sequences, about a sixth of which are singletons. Sample: blood. These receptors originate from a woman between 35 and 50 years old with Graves' ophthalmopathy. Each CDR3 is given with its conserved first and last residue. The D gene is left open where the match is weak. Rows give clone size only sometimes, using once, few, many, or a class for an expanded clone.

V gene,D gene,clone size,J gene,CDR3 protein,CDR3 DNA
TRBV10-3,TRBD1,few,TRBJ1-1,CAISGQGWTEAFF,TGTGCCATCAGTGGACAGGGCTGGACTGAAGCTTTCTTT
TRBV20-1,TRBD1,many,TRBJ2-6,CSARTGAGANVLTF,TGCAGTGCTAGAACAGGGGCCGGGGCCAACGTCCTGACTTTC
TRBV27,TRBD2,-,TRBJ2-3,CASSLGRGPLTDTQYF,TGTGCCAGCAGTTTAGGGAGGGGACCCCTCACAGATACGCAGTATTTT
TRBV7-9,-,many,TRBJ2-7,CASSLVEGLSYEQYF,TGTGCCAGCAGCCTAGTGGAGGGACTCTCCTACGAGCAGTACTTC
TRBV2,-,many,TRBJ2-7,CASREGVGYEQYF,TGTGCCAGCAGAGAGGGAGTGGGGTACGAGCAGTACTTC
TRBV28,TRBD2,many,TRBJ2-5,CASSNGGAGVETQYF,TGTGCCAGCAGTAATGGGGGAGCGGGAGTGGAGACCCAGTACTTC
TRBV30,-,-,TRBJ1-5,CAWSSWGNNQPQHF,TGTGCCTGGAGTTCCTGGGGTAATAATCAGCCCCAGCATTTT
TRBV5-1,-,-,TRBJ2-1,CASSSHLGSRIYNEQFF,TGCGCCAGCAGCTCCCATTTGGGGTCAAGGATATACAATGAGCAGTTCTTC
TRBV3-1,TRBD2,many,TRBJ2-1,CASSRGGAVENEQFF,TGTGCCAGCAGTCGCGGGGGGGCAGTGGAAAATGAGCAGTTCTTC
TRBV28,-,many,TRBJ1-4,CASSRGGSLGEKLFF,TGTGCCAGCAGTCGCGGGGGGTCCCTAGGTGAAAAACTGTTTTTT
TRBV6-1,TRBD2,few,TRBJ2-3,CASSPGGRGAGDTQYF,TGTGCCAGCAGTCCGGGGGGGCGGGGGGCGGGGGATACGCAGTATTTT
TRBV3-1,-,-,TRBJ2-2,CASSHSSGELFF,TGTGCCAGCAGCCATTCGTCAGGGGAGCTGTTTTTT
TRBV11-2,-,many,TRBJ2-1,CASSLQLDGNEQFF,TGTGCCAGCAGCTTACAGCTTGACGGCAATGAGCAGTTCTTC
TRBV27,-,many,TRBJ2-7,CASRTGWEQYF,TGTGCCAGCAGGACAGGCTGGGAGCAGTACTTC